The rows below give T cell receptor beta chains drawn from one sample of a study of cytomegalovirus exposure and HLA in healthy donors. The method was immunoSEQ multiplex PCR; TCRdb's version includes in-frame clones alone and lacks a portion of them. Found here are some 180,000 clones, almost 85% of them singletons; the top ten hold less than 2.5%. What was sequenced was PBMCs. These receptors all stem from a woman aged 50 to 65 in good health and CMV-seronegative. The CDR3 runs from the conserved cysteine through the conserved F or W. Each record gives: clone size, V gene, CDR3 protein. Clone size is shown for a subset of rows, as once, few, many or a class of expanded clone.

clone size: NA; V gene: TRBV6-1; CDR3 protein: CASILAGGFYEQYF
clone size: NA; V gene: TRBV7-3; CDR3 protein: CASSSSPGSMYEQYF
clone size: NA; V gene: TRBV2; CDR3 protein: CASSEAEAPQPQHF
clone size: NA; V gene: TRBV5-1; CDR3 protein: CASSRGTDYEQYF
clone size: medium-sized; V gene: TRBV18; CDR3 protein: CASSPRTNQANEQFF
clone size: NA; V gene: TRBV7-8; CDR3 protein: CASSLWPSTDTQYF
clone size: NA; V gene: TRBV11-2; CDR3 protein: CASSGGLAGGSTDTQYF
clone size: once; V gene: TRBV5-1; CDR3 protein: CASSRSGRGETQYF
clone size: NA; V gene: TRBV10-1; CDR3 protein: CASSEPNCRENPNKTYEQYF
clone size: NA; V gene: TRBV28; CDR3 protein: CASSGDRTVNQPQHF
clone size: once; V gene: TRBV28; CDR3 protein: CASTLQGAGELFF
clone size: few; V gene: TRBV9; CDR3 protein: CASSVSPGQGAYEQFF
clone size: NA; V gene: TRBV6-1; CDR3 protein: CASRSGAYSNQPQHF
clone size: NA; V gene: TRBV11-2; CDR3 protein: CASSSSPGQGPLSLFEQYF
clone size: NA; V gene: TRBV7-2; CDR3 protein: CASSLGDRGRRGEQYF
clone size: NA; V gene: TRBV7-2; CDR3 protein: CASSLEGARSGNTIYF